This TCR beta chain was found in a study of identical twins. Template switching (which added a universal primer site) was used, and cDNA carried unique molecular identifiers. TCRdb ran MiXCR on the 5' RACE reads and lists one entry per CDR3 protein. This table has hundreds of thousands of distinct CDR3 sequences, 5.5% to 6.5% appearing once. General study results and limits: Fewer insertions characterized abundant cord blood beta clonotypes, whereas memory repertoires showed none.

This clonotype was seen ten or more times. What it binds is not known. Sequenced material: naive T cells sorted from blood. This TCR was recovered from a young man in good health.

CDR3 region: CASSSYSGGGTYEQYF. Here the CDR3 DNA reads TGCGCCAGCAGCTCCTATTCGGGGGGAGGCACCTACGAGCAGTACTTC. The chain joins TRBV5-1 to TRBJ2-7; 7 nucleotides align to TRBD2. Germline V lookup: CDR1 SGHRS, CDR2 YFSETQ. With 3 bases clipped from V and 2 bases from J, the junction kept 11 bases outside the gene matches. The CDR3 is made up of 16 amino acids.